These 4 T cell receptor beta chains were all obtained from the same sample, sequenced in a study of T cells in Graves' hyperthyroidism and ophthalmopathy. There were TCR beta CDR3 regions amplified from RNA transcripts. HTBI primers were employed in a first-round RT-PCR of the TCR CDR3. TCRdb itself ran the multiplex PCR reads through MiXCR, one entry per CDR3 protein. Of about 540,000 distinct CDR3 sequences listed, roughly 46% were seen once; the top ten hold more than 7%. The sequenced sample was peripheral blood or thyroid tissue (not recorded which). The receptors come from a woman in her late teens or twenties with Graves' hyperthyroidism.

The table lists this clonotype with many counts. The chain is built from TRBV9 and TRBJ2-7; 7 positions agree with TRBD1. The junction had 5 bases not matched to a gene; V was cut back by 3 bases and J by 2 bases. The CDR3 consists of 14 residues. Looked up from germline, CDR1 is SGDLS and CDR2 is YYNGEE. CDR3 loop: CASSAGDSTYEQYF. CDR3 in DNA: TGTGCCAGCAGCGCCGGGGACAGTACCTACGAGCAGTACTTC.

This clonotype was seen many times. The genes are TRBV9 and TRBJ1-6, with unresolved D. Per the germline V gene, CDR1 is SGDLS and CDR2 is YYNGEE. The CDR3 covers 17 residues. Trimming cost V 3 bases and J 0 bases, with 13 bases left between them. This chain's CDR3 is CASSEGTRFSYNSPLHF. CDR3 DNA sequence: TGTGCCAGCAGCGAAGGAACCAGGTTCTCCTATAATTCACCCCTCCACTTT.

The table lists this clonotype with a few counts. CDR3 coding DNA: TGTGCCAGCAGCCCTCCCGGTTACGCTGGTGGAAACACCATATATTTT. It is translated as CASSPPGYAGGNTIYF. The V and J genes are TRBV7-9 and TRBJ1-3; no clear D. Per the germline V gene, CDR1 is SEHNR and CDR2 is FQNEAQ (reference sequence). V lost 5 bases and J lost 3, with 17 bases in between. There are 16 residues in the CDR3.

This chain uses TRBV10-3 with TRBJ1-1; 12 positions match TRBD1. This CDR3 comprises 17 residues. From germline, CDR1 is ENHRY and CDR2 SYGVKD. V shed 5 bases, J shed 4 bases, and the junction held 11 bases outside the gene matches. CDR3 loop: CAISYGDRGRDATEAFF. Written as DNA, the CDR3 is TGTGCCATCAGTTACGGGGACAGGGGGCGAGATGCCACTGAAGCTTTCTTT.